This passage covers 3 T cell receptor beta chains from one sample sequenced in a study of T-cell reconstitution after alpha-beta-depleted transplantation in children (dated by TCRdb to the mid-2010s). Sample treatment or condition, as interpreted from the label and publication: allogeneic hematopoietic cell transplantation with graft depleted of TCRalphabeta T cells and CD19 B cells. Receptor libraries were prepared by PCR. Sequencing used an Illumina HiSeq 2500. Molecular barcoding was employed in the preparation of TCR libraries, with unique molecular identifiers being used to normalize TCRbeta repertoire quantification. Clones were called with MiXCR by TCRdb after fastp trimmed the public reads at Q25, and only in-frame beta chains were retained. Identical CDR3 protein sequences are pooled into one entry, listed with their most common genes and DNA. The sample table holds roughly 790,000 distinct CDR3 sequences, of which around 17% were seen once. Approximately 5% of the sample comes from the top ten.

The sequences come from PBMCs, mostly from graft donor cells, collected 360 days after TCRalphabeta/CD19-depleted stem cell transplant. The source is a male patient younger than 18 who had a stem cell transplant for acute lymphoblastic leukemia, so the T cells may come from the graft donor.

A few counts support this clonotype. V and J are TRBV28 and TRBJ2-5; possible D gene TRBD2, 6 bases. Germline loops: CDR1 MDHEN, CDR2 SYDVKM. Trimming removed 8 bases at V and 5 bases at J, with 18 bases between. CDR3 length equals 14 residues. CDR3 sequence (DNA): TGTGCCAGCGAGGGGACGGGAGTACCTGAGACCCAGTACTTC. Translation gives CASEGTGVPETQYF.

This clonotype was seen at least ten times. The junction and the germline gene differ at one end; a read error may be behind it. V and J are TRBV5-1 and TRBJ1-2; D is uncertain. Germline CDR1 SGHRS, CDR2 YFSETQ. This CDR3 spans 13 amino acids. The CDR3 loop reads CASSLDGGPDEGF. CDR3 coding DNA: TGCGCCAGCAGCTTGGATGGAGGTCCAGATGAAGGCTTC. Using reference TRBV5-1 and TRBJ1-2 for the parts outside the CDR3, the full variable domain is KAGVTQTPRYLIKTRGQQVTLSCSPISGHRSVSWYQQTPGQGLQFLFEYFSETQRNKGNFPGRFSGRQFSNSRSEMNVSTLELGDSALYLCASSLDGGPDEGFGSGTRLTVV.

This clonotype occurred a few times. The J gene is TRBJ2-7, the V gene TRBV7-8; D may correspond to TRBD1 or TRBD2 (5 bases each). V was shortened by 1 base and J by 2 bases, with 15 bases between the two germline ends. CDR3 length: 16 amino acids. Germline V gene sequence: CDR1 SGHVS, CDR2 FQNEAQ. In nucleotides, the CDR3 is TGTGCCAGCAGCTTAGATGGGGGAACAGTCCCCTACGAGCAGTACTTC. Translation gives CASSLDGGTVPYEQYF.